This passage covers 29 T cell receptor beta chains from one sample sequenced in a study of early T cells in non-severe SARS-CoV-2 infection. Each CDR3 protein is one row after TCRdb ran MiXCR on the 5' RACE reads. The sample includes around 81,000 distinct CDR3 sequences, 14% of them seen just once. The sequenced sample consisted of whole blood. Receptors originate from an adult who was a healthcare worker with PCR-confirmed SARS-CoV-2 infection or an uninfected control (not recorded which).

V is TRBV2 and J is TRBJ2-2; weak D call: TRBD2 (6 bases). CDR1 SNHLY and CDR2 FYNNEI come from the germline V gene. The CDR3 covers 13 residues. V lost 5 bases and J 7 bases, leaving 11 bases between the germline ends. CDR3 bases: TGTGCCAGCAGTACTAGCTGGGACGGGGAGCTGTTTTTT. Amino acids: CASSTSWDGELFF.

V is TRBV7-9 and J is TRBJ2-7; D is uncertain. The CDR3 extends over 14 amino acids. Trimming stripped 3 bases from V and 6 bases from J, with 15 bases between. Germline loops: CDR1 SEHNR, CDR2 FQNEAQ (reference sequence). CDR3 residues: CASSFVSEMSEQYF. The DNA of the CDR3 is TGTGCCAGCAGCTTTGTCAGCGAGATGAGCGAGCAGTACTTC.

This clonotype turned up a few times. The V gene is TRBV5-1, the J gene TRBJ2-7; a weak D match, TRBD1 (6 bases). From germline, CDR1 is SGHRS and CDR2 YFSETQ. This CDR3 has 16 amino acids. Deletions cut 3 bases from V and 1 base from J, with 17 bases between. The DNA of the CDR3 is TGCGCCAGCAGCTCAGGGGCGACAGGTCCTTCCTACGAGCAGTACTTC. Translation: CASSSGATGPSYEQYF.

The chain joins TRBV20-1 to TRBJ1-3, with a tentative D call TRBD1 (5 bases). The germline gives CDR1 DFQATT, CDR2 SNEGSKA (reference sequence). Trimming removed 7 bases at V and 4 bases at J, with 17 bases between. The CDR3 contains 14 residues. CDR3 in DNA: TGCAGTGTTCAAAACCGGGACCTCGGAAACACCATATATTTT. Its translation is CSVQNRDLGNTIYF.

There are a few counts of this clonotype. This chain joins TRBV19 and TRBJ2-1; TRBD2 matches 12 bases. The trim removed 4 bases at V and 7 bases at J, leaving 14 bases unmatched. CDR3 length: 18 amino acids. The germline gives CDR1 LNHDA, CDR2 SQIVND (reference sequence). DNA of the CDR3: TGTGCCAGTAGTACGGGAACCCCGCTAGCGGGGGGGCTGAATGAGCAGTTCTTC. Encoded protein: CASSTGTPLAGGLNEQFF.

The genes are TRBV10-3 and TRBJ1-6; 7 bases are a match to TRBD1. The CDR3 is 14 residues long. Germline V gene lookup returns CDR1 ENHRY and CDR2 SYGVKD. The V segment lost 10 bases and the J segment 9 bases; nucleotides outside the gene matches: 12. The CDR3 DNA sequence: TGTGCCAACTCCGGGACAGCCCAAGGTTCACCCCTCCACTTT. As protein: CANSGTAQGSPLHF.

This clonotype has only a few counts. This rearrangement joins TRBV28 to TRBJ1-1; D is unclear. Germline CDR1 MDHEN, CDR2 SYDVKM. V was trimmed by 3 bases and J by 2 bases, leaving 7 bases between them. This CDR3 spans 13 amino acids. CDR3 coding DNA: TGTGCCAGCAGTTTCCCACGAAACACTGAAGCTTTCTTT. Its protein is CASSFPRNTEAFF.

The sample holds a few counts of this clonotype. The V and J genes are TRBV2 and TRBJ2-6; no firm D call. V was cut by 8 bases and J by 0 bases, with 8 bases left in between. Germline V gene data show CDR1 as SNHLY and CDR2 as FYNNEI. The CDR3 covers 14 residues. The chain's CDR3 is CASDPFSGANVLTF. DNA of the CDR3: TGTGCCAGCGACCCGTTCTCTGGGGCCAACGTCCTGACTTTC.

Many counts were recorded for this clonotype. This rearrangement joins TRBV7-2 to TRBJ1-2, with 7 bases lining up with TRBD1. This CDR3 has 16 amino acids. With 1 base clipped from V and 7 bases from J, the junction kept 12 bases outside the gene matches. Per germline, CDR1 SGHTA and CDR2 FQGNSA. This CDR3 is CASSLGVMEGARGYTF. Written as DNA, the CDR3 is TGTGCCAGCAGCTTAGGGGTGATGGAGGGGGCGCGTGGCTACACCTTC.

The chain employs TRBV20-1 and TRBJ2-6; D gene ambiguous. Trimming pared 2 bases from V and 0 bases from J, leaving 8 bases between. This CDR3 region has 15 residues. The germline CDR1 and CDR2 sequences are DFQATT and SNEGSKA (reference sequence). DNA of the CDR3: TGCAGTGCTAGACCCAGACACTCTGGGGCCAACGTCCTGACTTTC. It specifies CSARPRHSGANVLTF.

V is TRBV12-3 or TRBV12-4 and J is TRBJ1-4; D possibly corresponds to TRBD1 (6 bases). Trimming removed 5 bases from V and 7 bases from J, with 8 bases in between. This CDR3 has 12 residues. This CDR3 reads CASSRDTEKLFF. The CDR3 coding sequence is TGTGCCAGCAGTAGGGACACTGAAAAACTGTTTTTT.

The V gene is TRBV7-2, the J gene TRBJ1-2, with unresolved D. V lost 2 bases and J lost 6, with 16 bases in between. Per the germline V gene, CDR1 is SGHTA and CDR2 is FQGNSA. CDR3 size: 15 residues. The CDR3 DNA is TGTGCCAGCAGCTTATATCGGACGCCGGGGAATGGCTACACCTTC. Translated, it gives CASSLYRTPGNGYTF.

The chain recombines TRBV20-1 with TRBJ2-4, with D uncertain. Germline V lookup: CDR1 DFQATT, CDR2 SNEGSKA (reference sequence). V lost 2 bases and J lost 10, with 18 bases in between. There are 14 residues in the CDR3. This chain's CDR3 is CSARRRLGQTIQYF. CDR3 bases: TGCAGTGCTAGACGTCGTCTAGGGCAGACAATTCAGTACTTC.

This sequence joins TRBV5-1 and TRBJ1-1; 8 positions match TRBD1. From germline, CDR1 is SGHRS and CDR2 YFSETQ. The CDR3 sequence is 15 residues long. Trimming removed 4 bases from V and 0 bases from J; junction bases left unmatched: 5. CDR3 protein: CASSPNRGMNTEAFF. CDR3 coding DNA: TGCGCCAGCAGCCCAAACAGGGGGATGAACACTGAAGCTTTCTTT.

The V and J genes are TRBV2 and TRBJ2-1, with D uncertain. Trimming pared 0 bases from V and 10 bases from J, leaving 13 bases between. CDR1 SNHLY and CDR2 FYNNEI come from the germline V gene. This CDR3 spans 14 amino acids. The CDR3 reads CASSEALEVQEQFF. In DNA, the CDR3 is TGTGCCAGCAGTGAAGCGCTTGAGGTACAGGAGCAGTTCTTC.

This clonotype was counted between two and nine times. The chain carries TRBV27 and TRBJ1-6, with TRBD1 as a possible D gene (5 bases). CDR1 MNHEY and CDR2 SMNVEV come from the germline V gene (reference sequence). CDR3 length: 14 residues. With 8 bases removed from V and 0 bases from J, the gap between germline ends came to 8 bases. CDR3 protein: CASPGGSYNSPLHF. CDR3 bases: TGTGCCAGCCCCGGGGGCTCCTATAATTCACCCCTCCACTTT.

This clonotype turned up a few times. The chain couples TRBV7-9 to TRBJ1-5; no reliable D call. CDR1 is SEHNR and CDR2 is FQNEAQ in the germline V gene (reference sequence). This CDR3 region has 13 residues. Deletions cut 3 bases from V and 5 bases from J, with 8 bases between. The CDR3 DNA reads as TGTGCCAGCAGCTTCGTTCACGATCAGCCCCAGCATTTT. Translation gives CASSFVHDQPQHF.

This chain joins TRBV6-1 and TRBJ1-6; TRBD1 agrees at 7 bases. J was trimmed by 4 bases and V by 1 base; bases with no gene match: 7. Germline CDR1 and CDR2: MNHNS and SASEGT. CDR3 length equals 17 residues. CDR3 residues: CASSEDQTGRYNSPLHF. In DNA form, the CDR3 reads TGTGCCAGCAGTGAAGACCAGACAGGGCGGTATAATTCACCCCTCCACTTT.

This clonotype was counted many times. V gene TRBV4-3 combines with J gene TRBJ2-7; D is unclear. Trimming cost V 1 base and J 2 bases, with 6 bases left between them. This CDR3 has 13 residues. CDR1 and CDR2 (germline): LGHNA, YSLEER. CDR3 region: CASSQGPTYEQYF. CDR3 nucleotide sequence: TGCGCCAGCAGCCAAGGGCCTACCTACGAGCAGTACTTC.

This clonotype was counted between two and nine times. The chain carries TRBV20-1 and TRBJ1-1; D call uncertain. CDR3 length: 13 amino acids. With 2 bases removed from V and 1 base from J, the gap between germline ends came to 8 bases. Germline CDR1 is DFQATT and CDR2 is SNEGSKA (reference sequence). The CDR3 DNA follows: TGCAGTGCTAGACCCTCAGGGAACACTGAAGCTTTCTTT. Residues: CSARPSGNTEAFF.

The chain is built from TRBV15 and TRBJ2-3, with D possibly being TRBD2 (5 bases). The CDR3 length is 12 residues. V was shortened by 9 bases and J by 3 bases, with 10 bases between the two germline ends. In germline, CDR1 is LNHNV, CDR2 YYDKDF (reference sequence). The CDR3 region is CATSSGTDTQYF. CDR3 bases: TGTGCCACTTCCTCGGGGACAGATACGCAGTATTTT.

This clonotype showed up just a few times. The chain combines TRBV7-2 with TRBJ2-1; D is ambiguous. Per the germline V gene, CDR1 is SGHTA and CDR2 is FQGNSA. This CDR3 contains 14 residues. V was clipped by 2 bases and J by 5 bases, with 10 bases between them. This chain's CDR3 is CASSLRSLNNEQFF. The CDR3 DNA follows: TGTGCCAGCAGCTTACGTTCTCTGAACAATGAGCAGTTCTTC.

CDR3 in DNA: TGTGCCAGCAGCCCCTCCGGGGATACGCAGTATTTT. This gives the protein CASSPSGDTQYF. The chain couples TRBV7-3 to TRBJ2-3; D gene uncertain. The CDR3 consists of 12 residues. Trimming removed 5 bases at V and 6 bases at J, with 9 bases between. The germline gives CDR1 SGHTA, CDR2 FQGTGA.

Ten or more counts support this clonotype. The gene calls are TRBV10-1 and TRBJ2-5; the D is unclear. Trimming took 0 bases from V and 3 from J, leaving 8 bases between them. This CDR3 has 14 amino acids. Germline V gene data show CDR1 as WNHNN and CDR2 as SYGVQD (reference sequence). The CDR3 DNA reads as TGCGCCAGCAGTGAGTCCCGAAGTGAAGAGACCCAGTACTTC. This codes for CASSESRSEETQYF.

This clonotype was picked up many times. This chain connects TRBV6-1 to TRBJ1-1, with D uncertain. This CDR3 is built from 14 residues. Trimming took off 6 bases at V and 1 base at J, with 12 bases between the two ends. The germline V gene has CDR1 MNHNS and CDR2 SASEGT. The CDR3 DNA is TGTGCCAGCAGGCGGGCCGCTGAGAACACTGAAGCTTTCTTT. It codes for CASRRAAENTEAFF.

The chain employs TRBV29-1 and TRBJ1-1; a weak D match, TRBD1 (5 bases). Trimming pared 0 bases from V and 9 bases from J, leaving 8 bases between. The CDR3 is 11 amino acids. Per germline, CDR1 SQVTM and CDR2 ANQGSEA. The DNA for the CDR3 is TGCAGCGTTGAAGATCGGACAAAAGCTTTCTTT. This translates into CSVEDRTKAFF.

The gene calls are TRBV5-5 and TRBJ2-1; 12 nucleotides align to TRBD2. This CDR3 has 19 residues. Germline V gives CDR1 SGHKS, CDR2 YYEKEE (reference sequence). V was pared by 0 bases and J by 2 bases, with 9 bases of the junction left unmatched. CDR3 residues: CASSLGSLAGGLTYNEQFF. The CDR3 DNA reads TGTGCCAGCAGCTTGGGGTCCCTAGCGGGGGGGCTTACCTACAATGAGCAGTTCTTC.

This clonotype was observed a few times. The chain combines TRBV11-2 with TRBJ1-4; 7 positions agree with TRBD1. V gave up 6 bases and J gave up 10 bases; unmatched junction bases: 11. The CDR3 is made up of 14 amino acids. Germline lookup yields CDR1 SGHAT and CDR2 FQNNGV. The chain's CDR3 is CASSPRTGAGKLFF. The CDR3 DNA is TGTGCCAGCAGTCCCCGGACAGGAGCAGGAAAACTGTTTTTT. Variable domain in full (rest from reference TRBV11-2 and TRBJ1-4): EAGVAQSPRYKIIEKRQSVAFWCNPISGHATLYWYQQILGQGPKLLIQFQNNGVVDDSQLPKDRFSAERLKGVDSTLKIQPAKLEDSAVYLCASSPRTGAGKLFFGSGTQLSVL.

This clonotype was detected many times. The chain joins TRBV20-1 to TRBJ1-3; no clear D gene. This CDR3 region has 15 residues. Germline CDR1 reads DFQATT; CDR2 reads SNEGSKA (reference sequence). V was cut by 5 bases and J by 0 bases, with 14 bases left in between. The CDR3 DNA sequence: TGCAGTGCTCCGCGACCAGGCAGCTCTGGAAACACCATATATTTT. Translation: CSAPRPGSSGNTIYF.